The 19 T cell receptor beta chains in this list originate from one sample, sequenced in a study of cytomegalovirus exposure and HLA in healthy donors. The PCR ran on 60 Vbeta and 13 Jbeta primers. The data were produced by immunoSEQ multiplex PCR, yet TCRdb's version contains in-frame clones alone and is incomplete. This sample has around 200,000 clones, with roughly 68% found just once. The sequenced material came from PBMCs. Receptor source: a middle-aged man in good health and CMV-seropositive.

J is TRBJ2-3 and V is TRBV9; 8 bases line up with TRBD2. The germline gives CDR1 SGDLS, CDR2 YYNGEE. The CDR3 contains 16 residues. V lost 0 bases and J lost 2; bases outside the gene matches: 5. CDR3 coding DNA: TGTGCCAGCAGCGTAGCGCTAGCGGGTTTCACAGATACGCAGTATTTT. Translated: CASSVALAGFTDTQYF.

This clone was seen only once. This rearrangement joins TRBV13 to TRBJ2-1, with D maybe TRBD1 (5 bases). The length of the CDR3 is 14 residues. Trimming shortened V by 5 bases and J by 5 bases, and 13 bases separated the two germline ends. Germline V gene data show CDR1 as PRHDT and CDR2 as FYEKMQ (reference sequence). This CDR3 reads CASSLGHPNNEQFF. The CDR3 coding sequence is TGTGCCAGCAGCCTGGGGCATCCAAACAATGAGCAGTTCTTC. The full variable domain, in which reference TRBV13 and TRBJ2-1 provide the parts outside the CDR3, is AAGVIQSPRHLIKEKRETATLKCYPIPRHDTVYWYQQGPGQDPQFLISFYEKMQSDKGSIPDRFSAQQFSDYHSELNMSSLELGDSALYFCASSLGHPNNEQFFGPGTRLTVL.

The chain couples TRBV15 to TRBJ1-5; the D gene is possibly TRBD1 (6 bases). This CDR3 is built from 16 residues. Germline-derived CDR1 and CDR2 are LNHNV and YYDKDF (reference sequence). Trimming removed 5 bases at V and 5 bases at J, with 19 bases between. CDR3 region: CATSRDRTDSYQPQHF. As DNA, the CDR3 is TGTGCCACCAGCCGGGACCGGACAGACTCTTATCAGCCCCAGCATTTT.

V usage is TRBV11-2 and J usage is TRBJ1-4; 7 bases align to TRBD1. The V and J ends lost 5 bases and 10 bases, in that order; junction bases with no gene match: 13. The CDR3 is 15 amino acids. CDR1 is SGHAT and CDR2 is FQNNGV in the germline V gene. The CDR3 loop is CASSPLGTVGGKLFF. CDR3 coding DNA: TGTGCCAGCAGCCCTCTTGGGACAGTTGGAGGAAAACTGTTTTTT.

This rearrangement joins TRBV11-2 to TRBJ2-7; TRBD1 aligns across 11 bases. Germline V gene data show CDR1 as SGHAT and CDR2 as FQNNGV. The CDR3 is made up of 14 amino acids. V lost 6 bases, J lost 4 bases, and 5 bases stayed unmatched. CDR3 in amino acids: CASSWTGGNYEQYF. The CDR3 DNA reads TGTGCCAGCAGTTGGACAGGGGGCAATTACGAGCAGTACTTC.

The rearrangement joins TRBV6-6 to TRBJ2-1, with 8 nucleotides matching TRBD2. The germline gives CDR1 MNHNY, CDR2 SVGAGI (reference sequence). This CDR3 comprises 14 residues. With 6 bases clipped from V and 8 bases from J, the junction kept 9 bases outside the gene matches. The CDR3 protein is CASSGRGDGDEQFF. In nucleotides, the CDR3 is TGTGCCAGCAGCGGGCGGGGGGATGGAGATGAGCAGTTCTTC.

This clone was counted between two and nine times. The gene calls are TRBV6-1 and TRBJ2-1; TRBD2 might be the D (6 bases). The length of the CDR3 is 14 residues. The germline V gene has CDR1 MNHNS and CDR2 SASEGT. Trimming left V 6 bases short and J 4 bases short, with 13 bases between. CDR3 region: CASRGGDSYNEQFF. The CDR3 DNA follows: TGTGCCAGCAGGGGCGGGGACTCTTACAATGAGCAGTTCTTC.

The chain uses TRBV12-2 and TRBJ1-3; the table's D call, TRBD1, has no DNA check behind it. TRBV12-2 constitutes a pseudogene. The CDR3 runs to 17 residues. For the CDR3, the DNA is TGTGCAAGTCGCCCCCTCGAGACAGGGCGTATTTTGGACACCATATATTTT. Its translation is CASRPLETGRILDTIYF.

The rearrangement uses TRBV5-4 and TRBJ2-7; 8 bases line up with TRBD2. Germline V gene lookup returns CDR1 SGHNT and CDR2 YYREEE (reference sequence). The CDR3 is 13 residues long. The V segment lost 4 bases and the J segment 5 bases; nucleotides outside the gene matches: 5. For the CDR3, the DNA is TGTGCCAGCAGCGCGACTAGCGAGCACGAGCAGTACTTC. This encodes CASSATSEHEQYF.

Only a few counts were recorded for this clone. V gene TRBV2 combines with J gene TRBJ1-1, with D perhaps TRBD1 (5 bases). V was cut by 8 bases and J by 0 bases, with 13 bases left in between. CDR1 and CDR2 (germline): SNHLY, FYNNEI. CDR3 length equals 14 residues. CDR3 DNA sequence: TGTGCCAGCCCCTCGGGACTGGTGAACACTGAAGCTTTCTTT. The encoded protein is CASPSGLVNTEAFF.

The genes are TRBV28 and TRBJ2-2; 9 bases fit TRBD2. J was trimmed by 2 bases and V by 4 bases; bases with no gene match: 14. CDR1 and CDR2 (germline): MDHEN, SYDVKM. The CDR3 has 19 residues. CDR3 region: CASSSIHLAGVFNTGELFF. CDR3 DNA: TGTGCCAGCAGTTCCATTCATTTAGCGGGGGTATTTAACACCGGGGAGCTGTTTTTT.

J is TRBJ2-1 and V is TRBV2; maybe TRBD1 (6 bases). Germline lookup yields CDR1 SNHLY and CDR2 FYNNEI. CDR3 length: 15 amino acids. V was pared by 6 bases and J by 8 bases, with 20 bases between. The CDR3 is CASSVRGRSTYEQFF. CDR3 nucleotide sequence: TGTGCCAGCAGCGTCAGGGGAAGGAGCACCTATGAGCAGTTCTTC.

The J gene is TRBJ2-5, the V gene TRBV5-5; possible D gene TRBD1, 6 bases. V gave up 7 bases and J gave up 2 bases, with 18 bases separating them. This CDR3 comprises 15 residues. The germline V gene encodes CDR1 SGHKS and CDR2 YYEKEE (reference sequence). The CDR3, as DNA: TGTGCCAGCCACTTGACAGGAGTATTTCAAGAGACCCAGTACTTC. This encodes CASHLTGVFQETQYF.

This chain connects TRBV6-5 to TRBJ2-5; possible D gene TRBD2, 5 bases. The CDR3 contains 12 residues. Germline CDR1 reads MNHEY; CDR2 reads SVGAGI. Trimming stripped 5 bases from V and 5 bases from J, with 9 bases between. CDR3 amino acids: CASSERGETQYF. The CDR3 nucleotides read TGTGCCAGCAGTGAAAGAGGGGAGACCCAGTACTTC.

The chain combines TRBV18 with TRBJ1-5; D unclear. This CDR3 is built from 15 residues. V was trimmed by 3 bases and J by 7 bases, leaving 16 bases between them. Germline loops: CDR1 KGHSH, CDR2 LQKENI. The CDR3 protein is CASSPGGRNGQPQHF. In DNA form, the CDR3 reads TGTGCCAGCTCACCCGGAGGACGGAATGGACAGCCCCAGCATTTT.

The sample holds a few counts of this clone. CDR3 sequence reads: CASRTRTGEQYF. The CDR3 DNA follows: TGTGCCAGTAGAACCCGGACAGGCGAGCAGTACTTC. The chain carries TRBV19 and TRBJ2-7; 7 nucleotides agree with TRBD1. V shed 6 bases, J shed 6 bases, and the junction held 5 bases outside the gene matches. There are 12 residues in the CDR3. Looked up from germline, CDR1 is LNHDA and CDR2 is SQIVND (reference sequence).

V is TRBV19 and J is TRBJ1-1; 9 bases map to TRBD1. V lost 5 bases to trimming and J lost 5 bases; unmatched junction nucleotides: 9. The germline CDR1 and CDR2 sequences are LNHDA and SQIVND (reference sequence). The CDR3 totals 15 residues. CDR3 protein: CASSATGGAETEAFF. The CDR3 DNA sequence: TGTGCCAGTAGTGCTACAGGGGGCGCAGAGACTGAAGCTTTCTTT. Together with reference TRBV19 and TRBJ1-1, the CDR3 gives the full variable domain: DGGITQSPKYLFRKEGQNVTLSCEQNLNHDAMYWYRQDPGQGLRLIYYSQIVNDFQKGDIAEGYSVSREKKESFPLTVTSAQKNPTAFYLCASSATGGAETEAFFGQGTRLTVV.

CDR3 bases: TGTGCCAGCAGTTTATCGATGAGCGAGGAGAAGGGCTACACCTTC. It codes for CASSLSMSEEKGYTF. V is TRBV27 and J is TRBJ1-2; D uncertain. V was shortened by 0 bases and J by 8 bases, with 16 bases between the two germline ends. CDR1 and CDR2 from the germline V gene are MNHEY and SMNVEV (reference sequence). The length of the CDR3 is 15 residues.

This chain connects TRBV6-6 to TRBJ1-6, with 9 nucleotides matching TRBD1. In germline, CDR1 is MNHNY, CDR2 SVGAGI (reference sequence). The CDR3 is 16 amino acids. V was pared by 5 bases and J by 0 bases, with 2 bases of the junction left unmatched. CDR3 residues: CASSRDRDSYNSPLHF. The CDR3 nucleotides read TGTGCCAGCAGTCGGGACAGGGACTCCTATAATTCACCCCTCCACTTT.